These T cell receptor beta chains were read from a single sample in a study of shared clonotypes between healthy human individuals. Some clones are missing from TCRdb's copy, which holds only in-frame ones; the method was immunoSEQ multiplex PCR. The sample has fewer than 800,000 clones, 90% to 95% seen once. Material for sequencing was naive CD8+ T cells sorted from blood. The receptors come from a man younger than 40 in good health. Both conserved end residues are part of each CDR3. The D gene is left open where the match is weak. Clone sizes are given selectively: once, few, many, or a class where the clone is expanded.

CDR3nt	CDR3aa	v_gene	j_gene	abundance	d_gene
TGTGCCAGTTATCCTTCCTGGGGACTAGTCGGCAATGAGCAGTTCTTC	CASYPSWGLVGNEQFF	TRBV27	TRBJ2-1	-	TRBD2
TGTGCCAGCAGTTCTCGACTAGCGGGGCCCTACAATGAGCAGTTCTTC	CASSSRLAGPYNEQFF	TRBV27	TRBJ2-1	-	TRBD2
TGCAGCGTTGAAGAGTCTAGCTACGAGCAGTACTTC	CSVEESSYEQYF	TRBV29-1	TRBJ2-7	-	-
TGTGCCAGCCGAGTACAGGGTACTGTCTACAATGAGCAGTTCTTC	CASRVQGTVYNEQFF	TRBV7-2	TRBJ2-1	once	-
TGTGCCAGCAGCTTAGATCCCCGGGAGCAGTTCTTC	CASSLDPREQFF	TRBV7-9	TRBJ2-1	-	-
TGCGCCAGCAGCTTGGTCAGGGGATCCTCCTACGAGCAGTACTTC	CASSLVRGSSYEQYF	TRBV5-1	TRBJ2-7	-	-
TGTGCCAGCAGTCCCCGGCGGGAGTCCTACAATGAGCAGTTCTTC	CASSPRRESYNEQFF	TRBV27	TRBJ2-1	-	TRBD2
TGTGCCAGCAGCTTAGGTTCAGGGGGGCATCAGCCCCAGCATTTT	CASSLGSGGHQPQHF	TRBV7-8	TRBJ1-5	-	TRBD1
TGTGCCAGCAGCCAAGGGACAGGGAACACCGGGGAGCTGTTTTTT	CASSQGTGNTGELFF	TRBV4-2	TRBJ2-2	-	TRBD1
TGTGCCACCGGCTGGACGACCGACAATGAGCAGTTCTTC	CATGWTTDNEQFF	TRBV7-9	TRBJ2-1	-	-
TGTGCCAGCAGCTTCCCTAGCGGGAGGAGTGAGCAGTTCTTC	CASSFPSGRSEQFF	TRBV7-2	TRBJ2-1	-	TRBD2
TGTGCCAGCAGTGAAACTCCGTGGCAGGGCTACAATGAGCAGTTCTTC	CASSETPWQGYNEQFF	TRBV6-1	TRBJ2-1	-	-
TGTGCCAGTAGTATCTTGGCGCCGTGGAATGAGCAGTTCTTC	CASSILAPWNEQFF	TRBV19	TRBJ2-1	-	-
TGTGCCAGCAGCCCCCGGACAGGGCGCAATCAGCCCCAGCATTTT	CASSPRTGRNQPQHF	TRBV7-2	TRBJ1-5	-	TRBD1
TGTGCCAGCAGTTTGGGTGGGCAGGGGACCACTGAAGCTTTCTTT	CASSLGGQGTTEAFF	TRBV27	TRBJ1-1	-	-
TGTGCCAGCTCACCACAGACAGTCGAAGCTTTCTTT	CASSPQTVEAFF	TRBV18	TRBJ1-1	-	-
TGTGCCAGCAGTTTGCTACTAGCGGGACTGAATGAGCAGTTCTTC	CASSLLLAGLNEQFF	TRBV27	TRBJ2-1	-	TRBD2
TGTGCCAGCAGCTTGGTGGGAGTATCCTATCAAGAGACCCAGTACTTC	CASSLVGVSYQETQYF	TRBV7-2	TRBJ2-5	-	-
TGTGCCAGCAGACCGCCCTGGACTAGCAGGAGAGTGACAGATACGCAGTATTTT	CASRPPWTSRRVTDTQYF	TRBV7-9	TRBJ2-3	-	TRBD2
TGTGCCAGCAGCTTGAGCGGATACGAGCAGTACTTC	CASSLSGYEQYF	TRBV5-4	TRBJ2-7	-	-
TGTGCCAGCAGCCTGCGGAACACGGGAACGGAGACCTACGAGCAGTACTTC	CASSLRNTGTETYEQYF	TRBV7-9	TRBJ2-7	-	-
TGCAGCGTTGAGGGGACAGTAGACGTGGCCTACAATGAGCAGTTCTTC	CSVEGTVDVAYNEQFF	TRBV29-1	TRBJ2-1	-	TRBD1
TGTGCCAGCAGTTCCGCGACTACCGTGGAGGATGAGCAGTTCTTC	CASSSATTVEDEQFF	TRBV27	TRBJ2-1	-	-
TGTGCCAGCTCACCGGGCGCTAACGGGGAGCTGTTTTTT	CASSPGANGELFF	TRBV18	TRBJ2-2	-	-
TGTGCCAGCAGTCATCCGTCGGGGACTGAAGCTTTCTTT	CASSHPSGTEAFF	TRBV27	TRBJ1-1	-	-
TGTGCCATCAGGACCCACCTCTACGAGCAGTACTTC	CAIRTHLYEQYF	TRBV6-4	TRBJ2-7	-	-
TGTGCCAGCAGCCCAGGACCGGGGGGAGAGACCCAGTACTTC	CASSPGPGGETQYF	TRBV4-2	TRBJ2-5	-	TRBD2
TGCGCCAGCAGCCAAGAAGGGACTAGCCCCGATGAGCAGTTCTTC	CASSQEGTSPDEQFF	TRBV4-1	TRBJ2-1	-	TRBD2
TGTGCCAGCAGCCTTGATATCAGGGGCGGCTACGAGCAGTACTTC	CASSLDIRGGYEQYF	TRBV7-2	TRBJ2-7	-	-
TGTGCCAGCAGTGGCTACCTGACTAGCGGGAGTTACAATGAGCAGTTCTTC	CASSGYLTSGSYNEQFF	TRBV28	TRBJ2-1	-	TRBD2
TGTGCTAGTGGGGGGACAGGGTACACCGGGGAGCTGTTTTTT	CASGGTGYTGELFF	TRBV12-5	TRBJ2-2	-	TRBD1
TGTGCCAGCAGCGTTGCGGCTAATGAAAAACTGTTTTTT	CASSVAANEKLFF	TRBV11-2	TRBJ1-4	-	-
TGTGCCAGCAGTTTGAGCTCAGGGGGCTCAAGGGAGCTGTTTTTT	CASSLSSGGSRELFF	TRBV27	TRBJ2-2	-	TRBD1
TGTGCCACCAGGGGGTCGAGCCACAATGAGCAGTTCTTC	CATRGSSHNEQFF	TRBV15	TRBJ2-1	-	-
TGTGCCAGCAGTTTATCTGCGGGCACTGAAGCTTTCTTT	CASSLSAGTEAFF	TRBV28	TRBJ1-1	-	-
TGTGCCAGCAGCTGGGACAGGAGGTACAATGAGCAGTTCTTC	CASSWDRRYNEQFF	TRBV28	TRBJ2-1	-	TRBD1
TGTGCCAGCAGCGCTGGGGGGACAGGGGCGAACGAGCAGTACTTC	CASSAGGTGANEQYF	TRBV9	TRBJ2-7	once	TRBD1
TGTGCTACCGGGCCCGGGGGTACGCAGTATTTT	CATGPGGTQYF	TRBV11-2	TRBJ2-3	once	-
TGTGCCAGCAGCCAGAGGACTAGCGGGAGCATATACGAGCAGTACTTC	CASSQRTSGSIYEQYF	TRBV7-9	TRBJ2-7	-	TRBD2
TGTGCCAGCAGTCCGCCCGGGAGGGGAGATCAGCCCCAGCATTTT	CASSPPGRGDQPQHF	TRBV27	TRBJ1-5	-	-
TGTGCCAGCAGTCTACTAGGGGGGGGTGAGACCCAGTACTTC	CASSLLGGGETQYF	TRBV27	TRBJ2-5	-	-
TGTGCCAGCACCGGGACGGCTACCTACAATGAGCAGTTCTTC	CASTGTATYNEQFF	TRBV7-9	TRBJ2-1	-	-
TGTGCCAGTAGTATAGATCGTACAGTTGAGCAGTACTTC	CASSIDRTVEQYF	TRBV19	TRBJ2-7	once	-
TGTGCCAGCAGCCAACCGGGACAGGGGGAAGAGACCCAGTACTTC	CASSQPGQGEETQYF	TRBV16	TRBJ2-5	-	TRBD1
TGTGCCAGCAGCTCCCCGACTAGCGGGGGGGACGTCGAGCAGTACTTC	CASSSPTSGGDVEQYF	TRBV11-2	TRBJ2-7	-	TRBD2
TGTGCCAGCAGCGCGGGACTCCTAACCGGCGATGAGCAGTTCTTC	CASSAGLLTGDEQFF	TRBV9	TRBJ2-1	-	-
TGTGCCAGCAGCCCGTATGGGACGGGACCAGGCTACACCTTC	CASSPYGTGPGYTF	TRBV5-7	TRBJ1-2	-	-
TGCGCCAGCAGCCAGGTTCCTACCTACGAGCAGTACTTC	CASSQVPTYEQYF	TRBV4-1	TRBJ2-7	-	-
TGTGCCAGCAGCCTGACAGGGAATCAGCCCCAGCATTTT	CASSLTGNQPQHF	TRBV11-2	TRBJ1-5	-	TRBD1
TGTGCCAGCAGTTCATACAGGGGTCTCTACGAGCAGTACTTC	CASSSYRGLYEQYF	TRBV27	TRBJ2-7	-	TRBD1
TGTGCCAGCTCACTTCCAGGGAGCTCCTACAATGAGCAGTTCTTC	CASSLPGSSYNEQFF	TRBV18	TRBJ2-1	-	-
TGTGCCAGCAGCCTTCCCAGCAACAATGAGCAGTTCTTC	CASSLPSNNEQFF	TRBV7-2	TRBJ2-1	many	-
TGTGCCAGTAGTATCACACCCAGCTACAATGAGCAGTTCTTC	CASSITPSYNEQFF	TRBV19	TRBJ2-1	-	-